This T cell receptor beta chain appears in the sequencing data of a study of blood T cell repertoires in COVID-19. The CDR3 contains 14 residues. The V end was cut by 5 bases, the J end by 5 bases, with 12 bases between. In germline, CDR1 is SGHTA, CDR2 FQGNSA. In the authors' methods: Nucleated cell counts were estimated from reference gene primer amplification. Data came from immunoSEQ multiplex PCR; TCRdb stores just in-frame clones and leaves some out. Clonal size and the V and J genes are those of that table, whereas D and trimming came from the DNA. The table includes 200,000 to 250,000 clones, roughly 85% detected once. Two negative PCRs, clearance, or symptom resolution characterized the recovered Cohort 3 donors.

The clonotype comes from a man under 40 who had recovered from COVID-19. The sequenced sample consisted of PBMCs or T cells enriched from blood (not recorded which). The V call is TRBV7-2, the J call TRBJ2-2; D is possibly TRBD1 (6 bases). CDR3 loop: CASSGTGYTGELFF. CDR3 DNA: TGTGCCAGCAGCGGAACAGGGTATACCGGGGAGCTGTTTTTT.